This record covers a single T cell receptor (beta chain). The V gene end was trimmed by 1 base and the J gene end by 7 bases; junction bases not matched to a gene: 7. This CDR3 has 14 residues. Germline loops: CDR1 SQVTM, CDR2 ANQGSEA. These data originate in a study of shared T cell receptors in the human thymus. Profiled with immunoSEQ multiplex PCR; TCRdb holds only in-frame clones, not every one. The data hold over 350,000 clones, with 95% observed a single time. J is TRBJ2-1 and V is TRBV29-1, with TRBD1 matching over 7 bases. The sequence was obtained from a human donor. Sequencing input: thymocytes. The CDR3 reads CSVEGTGQPNEQFF. For the CDR3, the DNA is TGCAGCGTTGAAGGGACAGGTCAGCCGAATGAGCAGTTCTTC.